Listed below are T cell receptor beta chains from one sample, sequenced in a study of blood T cell repertoires in COVID-19. Only in-frame clones appear in the TCRdb table, and some are missing; sequencing was by immunoSEQ multiplex PCR. The repertoire has about 180,000 clones, around 80% of them found once; the top ten carry about 6.4%. Sequenced input: peripheral blood. These receptors originate from a human donor in a cohort sampled during active COVID-19. CDR3s include the opening cysteine and the closing phenylalanine or tryptophan. Fields, in order: J gene, clone size, V gene, D gene, CDR3 protein, CDR3 DNA. A D gene is named only where the DNA matches it firmly. Part of the rows lack a size; the others show once, few, many or a class for expanded clones.

TRBJ2-7	NA	TRBV10-2	NA	CASSEKVASYEQYF	TGCGCCAGCAGTGAAAAGGTAGCTTCCTACGAGCAGTACTTC
TRBJ1-6	NA	TRBV3-1/TRBV3-2	NA	CASSLVGTHSYNSPLHF	TGTGCCAGCAGCCTCGTAGGGACTCATTCCTATAATTCACCCCTCCACTTT
TRBJ2-7	NA	TRBV3-1/TRBV3-2	TRBD1	CASSQTRHRGDEQYF	TGTGCCAGCAGCCAAACTAGACACAGGGGGGACGAGCAGTACTTC
TRBJ1-2	NA	TRBV30	NA	CAWSEGHGYTF	TGTGCCTGGAGTGAGGGGCATGGCTACACCTTC
TRBJ2-2	NA	TRBV2	TRBD2	CASGATPGGGGELFF	TGTGCCAGCGGCGCAACCCCGGGAGGGGGAGGCGAGCTGTTTTTT
TRBJ1-2	once	TRBV12-3/TRBV12-4	TRBD1	CASSSGQGSHTF	TGTGCCAGCAGTAGCGGACAGGGGTCCCACACCTTC
TRBJ1-2	NA	TRBV6-5	NA	CASRNHKTNYGYTF	TGTGCCAGCAGAAACCACAAGACTAACTATGGCTACACCTTC
TRBJ2-1	NA	TRBV5-1	NA	CASSLVGGGPYNEQFF	TGCGCCAGCAGCTTGGTAGGGGGGGGCCCCTACAATGAGCAGTTCTTC
TRBJ2-1	NA	TRBV5-1	TRBD2	CASSFLAGGPNEQFF	TGCGCCAGCAGTTTCCTAGCGGGGGGGCCGAATGAGCAGTTCTTC
TRBJ1-1	NA	TRBV6-1	NA	CASSEIEGGGYEAFF	TGTGCCAGCAGTGAAATTGAAGGGGGAGGGTATGAAGCTTTCTTT
TRBJ2-2	NA	TRBV19	TRBD2	CASTRGLAGGQGTGELFF	TGTGCCAGTACCCGAGGGCTAGCGGGGGGCCAGGGAACCGGGGAGCTGTTTTTT
TRBJ1-6	NA	TRBV15	TRBD1	CATSQDRDSNSPLHF	TGTGCCACCAGCCAGGATCGGGACAGTAATTCACCCCTCCACTTT
TRBJ2-2	NA	TRBV10-1	NA	CASSVGPPGANTGELFF	TGCGCCAGCTCTGTCGGACCCCCCGGGGCGAACACCGGGGAGCTGTTTTTT
TRBJ1-2	NA	TRBV27	NA	CASSLGGGYGYTF	TGTGCCAGCAGTTTAGGGGGCGGCTATGGCTACACCTTC
TRBJ2-2	once	TRBV27	TRBD1	CASTGGGELFF	TGTGCCAGCACAGGGGGCGGGGAGCTGTTTTTT